One and the same sample provided the 2 T cell receptor beta chains below, sequenced in a study of vaccination and CD4 T cells after COVID-19. Cultured CD4+ T-cell DNA underwent Oncomine TCR Beta short-read sequencing. Using its own MiXCR run on the PCR reads, TCRdb lists one record per CDR3 protein. Of about 24,000 distinct CDR3 sequences listed, roughly 40% were seen once; the top ten hold around 4.4%. As to time point: late sampling 161 to 241 days after vaccination in a few convalescent patients. Treatment given: approximately nine-day PBMC culture with coronavirus spike peptide pools or control peptides (ViraFEST assay). Antigen specificity for these receptors is unknown. The sequencing used CD4+ T cells from blood, cultured in vitro, collected about 7 months after SARS-CoV-2 vaccination. These receptors all come from a human donor who had recovered from COVID-19.

The genes are TRBV6-5 and TRBJ2-1, with TRBD1 matching 9 bases. After removal of 4 bases from V and 3 bases from J, the junction contained 7 bases not matched to a gene. There are 16 residues in the CDR3. CDR1 and CDR2 (germline): MNHEY, SVGAGI. CDR3 in amino acids: CASSSLPGQGYNEQFF. CDR3 DNA sequence: TGTGCCAGCAGTTCTTTACCGGGACAGGGCTACAATGAGCAGTTCTTC.

This rearrangement joins TRBV7-9 to TRBJ1-1; D is unresolved. The germline V and J ends were trimmed by 3 bases and 1 base, with 6 bases remaining between them. CDR3 length: 13 amino acids. Germline V gene sequence: CDR1 SEHNR, CDR2 FQNEAQ (reference sequence). CDR3 amino acids: CASSLSRNTEAFF. The DNA for the CDR3 is TGTGCCAGCAGCTTGTCCAGGAACACTGAAGCTTTCTTT.